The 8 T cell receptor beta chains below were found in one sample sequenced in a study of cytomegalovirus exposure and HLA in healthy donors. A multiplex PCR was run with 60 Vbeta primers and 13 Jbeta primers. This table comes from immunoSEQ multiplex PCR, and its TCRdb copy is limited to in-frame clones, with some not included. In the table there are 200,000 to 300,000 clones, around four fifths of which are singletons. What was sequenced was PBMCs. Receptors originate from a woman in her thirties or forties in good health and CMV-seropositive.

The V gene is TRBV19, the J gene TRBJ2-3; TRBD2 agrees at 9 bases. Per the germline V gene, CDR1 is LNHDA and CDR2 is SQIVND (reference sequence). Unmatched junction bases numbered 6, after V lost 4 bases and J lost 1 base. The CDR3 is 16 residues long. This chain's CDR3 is CASSTLAGGGTDTQYF. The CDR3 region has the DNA TGTGCCAGTAGTACACTAGCGGGCGGGGGCACAGATACGCAGTATTTT.

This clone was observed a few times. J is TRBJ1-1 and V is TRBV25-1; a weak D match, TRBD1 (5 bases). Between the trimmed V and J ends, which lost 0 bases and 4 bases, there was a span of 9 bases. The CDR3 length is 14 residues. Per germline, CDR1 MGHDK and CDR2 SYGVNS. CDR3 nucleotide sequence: TGTGCCAGCAGTGAATATTGGGGACTCACTGAAGCTTTCTTT. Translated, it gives CASSEYWGLTEAFF.

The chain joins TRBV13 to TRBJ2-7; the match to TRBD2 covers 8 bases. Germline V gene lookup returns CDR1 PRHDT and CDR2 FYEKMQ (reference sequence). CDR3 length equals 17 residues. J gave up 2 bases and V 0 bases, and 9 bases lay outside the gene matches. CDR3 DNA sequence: TGTGCCAGCAGCTTAGGGCTAGCGGGTCCCTACCCCTACGAGCAGTACTTC. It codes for CASSLGLAGPYPYEQYF.

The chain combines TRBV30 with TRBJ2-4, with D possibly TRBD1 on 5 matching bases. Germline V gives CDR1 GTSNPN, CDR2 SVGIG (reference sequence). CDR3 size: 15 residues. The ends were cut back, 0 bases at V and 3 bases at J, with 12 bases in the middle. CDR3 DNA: TGTGCCTGGAGTGTAGGGGAAAGGCTCAAAAACATTCAGTACTTC. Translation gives CAWSVGERLKNIQYF.

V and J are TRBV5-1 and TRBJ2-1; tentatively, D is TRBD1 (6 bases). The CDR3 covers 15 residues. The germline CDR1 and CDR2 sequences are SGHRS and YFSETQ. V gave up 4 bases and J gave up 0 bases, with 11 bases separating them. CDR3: CASSQGQISYNEQFF. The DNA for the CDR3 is TGCGCCAGCAGCCAAGGACAGATCTCCTACAATGAGCAGTTCTTC. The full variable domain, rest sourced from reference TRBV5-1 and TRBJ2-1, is KAGVTQTPRYLIKTRGQQVTLSCSPISGHRSVSWYQQTPGQGLQFLFEYFSETQRNKGNFPGRFSGRQFSNSRSEMNVSTLELGDSALYLCASSQGQISYNEQFFGPGTRLTVL.

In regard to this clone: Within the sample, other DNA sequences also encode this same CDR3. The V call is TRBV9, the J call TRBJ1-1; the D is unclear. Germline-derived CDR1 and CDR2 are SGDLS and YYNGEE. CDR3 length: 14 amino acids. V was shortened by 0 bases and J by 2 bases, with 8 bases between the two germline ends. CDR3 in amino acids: CASSVAGQNTEAFF. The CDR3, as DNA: TGTGCCAGCAGCGTAGCAGGTCAAAACACTGAAGCTTTCTTT. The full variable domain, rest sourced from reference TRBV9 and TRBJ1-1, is DSGVTQTPKHLITATGQRVTLRCSPRSGDLSVYWYQQSLDQGLQFLIQYYNGEERAKGNILERFSAQQFPDLHSELNLSSLELGDSALYFCASSVAGQNTEAFFGQGTRLTVV.

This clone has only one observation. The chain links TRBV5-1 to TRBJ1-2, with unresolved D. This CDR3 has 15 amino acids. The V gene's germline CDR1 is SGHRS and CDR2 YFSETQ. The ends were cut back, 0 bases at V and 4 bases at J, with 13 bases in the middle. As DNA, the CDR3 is TGCGCCAGCAGCTTGGGAAGTCAGGATTTCTATGGCTACACCTTC. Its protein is CASSLGSQDFYGYTF.

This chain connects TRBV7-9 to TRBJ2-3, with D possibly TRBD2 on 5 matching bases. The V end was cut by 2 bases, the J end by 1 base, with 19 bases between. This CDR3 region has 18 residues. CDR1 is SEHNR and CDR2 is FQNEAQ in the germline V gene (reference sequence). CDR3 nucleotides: TGTGCCAGCAGCTTATATCCCTTCGGGAAGGGCGGCACAGATACGCAGTATTTT. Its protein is CASSLYPFGKGGTDTQYF.